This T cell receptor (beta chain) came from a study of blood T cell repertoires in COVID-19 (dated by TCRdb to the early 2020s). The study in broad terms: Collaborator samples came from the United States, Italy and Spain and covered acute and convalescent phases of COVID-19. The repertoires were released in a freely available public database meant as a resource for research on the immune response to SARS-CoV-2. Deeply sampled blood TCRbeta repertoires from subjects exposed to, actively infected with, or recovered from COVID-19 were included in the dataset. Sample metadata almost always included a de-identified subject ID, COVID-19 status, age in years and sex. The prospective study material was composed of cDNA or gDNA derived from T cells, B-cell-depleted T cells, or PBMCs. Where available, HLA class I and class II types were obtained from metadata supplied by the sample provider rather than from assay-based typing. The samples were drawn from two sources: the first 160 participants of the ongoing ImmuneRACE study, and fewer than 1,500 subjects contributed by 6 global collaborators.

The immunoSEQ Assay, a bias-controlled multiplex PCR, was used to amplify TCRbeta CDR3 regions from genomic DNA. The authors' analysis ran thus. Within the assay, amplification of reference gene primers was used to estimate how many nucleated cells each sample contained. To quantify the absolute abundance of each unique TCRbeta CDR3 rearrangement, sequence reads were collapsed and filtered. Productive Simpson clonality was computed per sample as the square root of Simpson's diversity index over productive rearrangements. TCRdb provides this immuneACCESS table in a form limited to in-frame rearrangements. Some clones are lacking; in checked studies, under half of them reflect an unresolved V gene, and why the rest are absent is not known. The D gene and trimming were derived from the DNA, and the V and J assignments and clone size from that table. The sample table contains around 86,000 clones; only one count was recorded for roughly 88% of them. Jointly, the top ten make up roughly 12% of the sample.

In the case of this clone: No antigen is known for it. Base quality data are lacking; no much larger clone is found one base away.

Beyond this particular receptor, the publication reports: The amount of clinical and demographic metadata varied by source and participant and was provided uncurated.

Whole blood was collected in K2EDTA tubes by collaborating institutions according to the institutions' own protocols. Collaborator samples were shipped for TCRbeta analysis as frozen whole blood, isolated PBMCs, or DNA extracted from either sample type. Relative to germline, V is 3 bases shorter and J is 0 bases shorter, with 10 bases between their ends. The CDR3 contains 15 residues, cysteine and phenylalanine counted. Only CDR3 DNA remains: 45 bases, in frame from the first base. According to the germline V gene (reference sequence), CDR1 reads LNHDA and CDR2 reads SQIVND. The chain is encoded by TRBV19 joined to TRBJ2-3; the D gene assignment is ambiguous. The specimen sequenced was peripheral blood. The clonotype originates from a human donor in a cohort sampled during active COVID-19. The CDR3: CASSMGYPSTDTQYF. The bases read TGTGCCAGTAGTATGGGCTATCCCAGCACAGATACGCAGTATTTT. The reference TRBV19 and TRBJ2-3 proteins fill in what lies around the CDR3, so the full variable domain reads DGGITQSPKYLFRKEGQNVTLSCEQNLNHDAMYWYRQDPGQGLRLIYYSQIVNDFQKGDIAEGYSVSREKKESFPLTVTSAQKNPTAFYLCASSMGYPSTDTQYFGPGTRLTVL.